The 2 T cell receptor beta chains in this list originate from one sample, sequenced in a study of blood T cell repertoires in COVID-19. Clones were sequenced by immunoSEQ multiplex PCR, and TCRdb holds only the in-frame ones, with some missing. Here the sample spans under 85,000 clones, approximately 83% being singletons. Sequencing used peripheral blood. These receptors were obtained from a man aged 40-49 years with COVID-19, enrolled during active disease.

The J gene is TRBJ1-2, the V gene TRBV28; 7 positions agree with TRBD1. This CDR3 has 14 residues. Germline V CDR1 and CDR2: MDHEN, SYDVKM. Trimming took 5 bases from V and 0 from J; bases not matched to a gene: 3. The CDR3 region is CASSPGTANYGYTF. Written as DNA, the CDR3 is TGTGCCAGCAGTCCCGGGACAGCTAACTATGGCTACACCTTC.

The chain has TRBV7-9 and TRBJ2-2; 14 nucleotides agree with TRBD2. Trimming took 4 bases from V and 7 from J; bases not matched to a gene: 2. Germline values: CDR1 SEHNR, CDR2 FQNEAQ (reference sequence). The CDR3 spans 15 residues. This chain's CDR3 is CASSSGLAGGGELFF. The CDR3, as DNA: TGTGCCAGCAGCTCCGGACTAGCGGGGGGCGGGGAGCTGTTTTTT.